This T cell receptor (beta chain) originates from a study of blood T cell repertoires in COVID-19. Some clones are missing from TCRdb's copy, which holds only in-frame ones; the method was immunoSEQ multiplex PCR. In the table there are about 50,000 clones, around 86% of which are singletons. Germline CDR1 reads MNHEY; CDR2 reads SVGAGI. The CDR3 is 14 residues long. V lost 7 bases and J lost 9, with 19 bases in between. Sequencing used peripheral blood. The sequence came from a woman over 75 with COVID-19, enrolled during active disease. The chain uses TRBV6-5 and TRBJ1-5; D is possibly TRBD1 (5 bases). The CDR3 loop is CASKRGLYVPPQHF. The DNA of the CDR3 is TGTGCCAGCAAAAGGGGACTTTACGTCCCGCCCCAGCATTTT.